This record looks at one T cell receptor (beta chain) sequence and its context. Its antigen is not identified. Any history of autoimmune disease or systemic immunosuppression disqualified patients. These data come from a study of OX40 agonist ivuxolimab in advanced cancers. Assay: immunoSEQ multiplex PCR; the TCRdb copy retains only in-frame clones and omits some. The sample yields about 82,000 clones, less than 90% seen once. This CDR3 is built from 13 residues. Trimming cost V 6 bases and J 3 bases; bases outside gene matches: 6. Germline lookup yields CDR1 SQVTM and CDR2 ANQGSEA. General observations from the study: In general, CD8+ T cells held more expanded clones than CD4+ did, on average. By week 6 at 0.1 to 3.0 mg/kg, blood CD4+ and CD8+ T cells had expanded clonally.

The chain recombines TRBV29-1 with TRBJ2-7; 9 bases are a match to TRBD1. This specimen consisted of CD4+ or CD8+ T cells sorted from blood, obtained in a trial of the OX40 agonist ivuxolimab. This sequence was found in an adult with an advanced solid tumor such as melanoma, head and neck, liver or kidney cancer. CDR3 coding DNA: TGCAGCGTCCAGGGACAGGGTTACTACGAGCAGTACTTC. It is translated as CSVQGQGYYEQYF.